Listed below are T cell receptor beta chains from one sample, sequenced in a study of CD8 T cells in ankylosing spondylitis. MiXCR was run by TCRdb on the 5' RACE reads, yielding one entry per CDR3 protein. The sample includes 270,000 or so distinct CDR3 sequences, 18% of them seen just once. The sequenced material came from blood, either unsorted or a sorted T cell fraction (not recorded which). Receptor source: a male donor with ankylosing spondylitis or in good health (not recorded which). Each CDR3 is given with its conserved first and last residue. The order of the fields is J gene, clone size, D gene, V gene, CDR3 DNA, CDR3 protein. D genes are given only for firm matches. A row's size may be missing; if present it is once, few, many or a size class.

TRBJ2-7	many	TRBD2	TRBV7-2	TGTGCCAGCAGCTTAGGCCTAGCGGGAGGGCCCTACGAGCAGTACTTC	CASSLGLAGGPYEQYF
TRBJ2-5	.	TRBD1	TRBV29-1	TGCAGCGGGCAGGGGGCGGCCATCGAAGGGGAGACCCAGTACTTC	CSGQGAAIEGETQYF
TRBJ2-1	many	TRBD2	TRBV6-2/TRBV6-3	TGTGCCAGCAGTTACGCGGGAGGCTCCTACAATGAGCAGTTCTTC	CASSYAGGSYNEQFF
TRBJ2-3	many	TRBD2	TRBV2	TGTGCCAGCAGTGGGACTAGCGGGACGGATACGCAGTATTTT	CASSGTSGTDTQYF
TRBJ2-1	.	TRBD2	TRBV5-1	TGCGCCAGCAGCTTCGGACTAGCGGGTTTTGAGCAGTTCTTC	CASSFGLAGFEQFF
TRBJ2-7	.	.	TRBV28	TGTGCCAGCACCCCCCGGGCACGGTCCTACGAGCAGTACTTC	CASTPRARSYEQYF
TRBJ2-5	.	.	TRBV29-1	TGCAGCGTTGGACCAGGGGATTTCCAAGAGACCCAGTACTTC	CSVGPGDFQETQYF
TRBJ2-5	many	TRBD2	TRBV12-3/TRBV12-4	TGTGCCAGCAGCACCGGGACTAGCGGGAGGGAGACCCAGTACTTC	CASSTGTSGRETQYF
TRBJ1-5	.	TRBD1	TRBV4-3	TGCTCCAGCAGCCAGACAGGGTACGGGCAGCCCCAGCATTTT	CSSSQTGYGQPQHF
TRBJ2-5	.	.	TRBV29-1	TGCAGCGTTGAGATCGTCTCTCTACGATCCGGGGAGACCCAGTACTTC	CSVEIVSLRSGETQYF
TRBJ2-3	few	TRBD2	TRBV27	TGTGCCAGCAGTCCCGCTAGCGGGAGTTTTCATACGCAGTATTTT	CASSPASGSFHTQYF
TRBJ2-2	.	.	TRBV4-1	TGCGCCAGCAGCCAAGGATCCCACACCGGGGAGCCGTTTTTT	CASSQGSHTGEPFF
TRBJ2-7	few	.	TRBV5-1	TGCGCCAGCAGTTTAACAGATTTCCCCGAGCAGTACTTC	CASSLTDFPEQYF
TRBJ1-3	.	.	TRBV11-1	TGTGCCAGCAGCTTAGGTAGGCCACGTGGGCTACAGTTTACTGGAAACACCATATATTTT	CASSLGRPRGLQFTGNTIYF
TRBJ2-7	.	TRBD1	TRBV4-1	TGCGCCAGCAGCCAAGACGTCCTCGGGACAGGGGCCTACGAGCAGTACTTC	CASSQDVLGTGAYEQYF
TRBJ2-5	.	TRBD2	TRBV13	TGTGCCAGCAGCCGGACCAGCGGGAGGATACAAGAGACCCAGTACTTC	CASSRTSGRIQETQYF
TRBJ2-7	.	.	TRBV4-3	TGCGCCAGCAGCCAAGAAAACAGCGAGAAATACGAGCAGTACTTC	CASSQENSEKYEQYF
TRBJ2-3	few	.	TRBV29-1	TGCAGCGGACATTTCGAGGCAGATACGCAGTATTTT	CSGHFEADTQYF
TRBJ1-1	few	.	TRBV4-1	TGCGCCAGCAGCCACCCTGTCGGGGAGATCATGAACACTGAAGCTTTCTTT	CASSHPVGEIMNTEAFF
TRBJ2-7	.	.	TRBV14	TGTGCCAGCAGCCAAGTGCTCGGCAGTCCGACCTACGAGCAGTACTTC	CASSQVLGSPTYEQYF
TRBJ2-7	many	.	TRBV29-1	TGCAGCGTGAACCAGGGTTACGAGCAGTACTTC	CSVNQGYEQYF
TRBJ2-3	.	TRBD1	TRBV29-1	TGCAGCGTTCTTTGGACAGGTTGGGGCACAGATACGCAGTATTTT	CSVLWTGWGTDTQYF
TRBJ2-1	many	.	TRBV11-2	TGTGCCAGCAGCCCTGACCTAGACAGGCAGTTCTTC	CASSPDLDRQFF
TRBJ2-7	few	TRBD2	TRBV12-3/TRBV12-4	TGTGCCAGCAGTACCCCCGGGACTACCCTCGAGCAGTACTTC	CASSTPGTTLEQYF
TRBJ2-2	few	.	TRBV10-3	TGTGCCATCAGTGAGTCGGCAGGGCCTTTGCCCACCGGGGAGCTGTTTTTT	CAISESAGPLPTGELFF
TRBJ2-7	few	TRBD2	TRBV6-2/TRBV6-3	TGTGCCAGCAGTCCCAGAGCGGGAGGGCCACCGGGCTGCGAGCAGTACTTC	CASSPRAGGPPGCEQYF
TRBJ2-7	few	TRBD2	TRBV6-2/TRBV6-3	TGTGCCAGCCAAACCCGGACTAGCGGGAGGCCCAAAACCTTCTACGAGCAGTACTTC	CASQTRTSGRPKTFYEQYF
TRBJ2-1	.	.	TRBV6-1	TGTGCCAGCAGTGACGGACAAGGGGGGCACAATGAGCAGTTCTTC	CASSDGQGGHNEQFF
TRBJ2-5	.	.	TRBV7-3	TGTGCCAGCAGCCCGGGACTGCAAGAGACCCAGTACTTC	CASSPGLQETQYF
TRBJ2-1	.	.	TRBV24-1	TGTGCCACCAGTGATTTTGGGAATGAGCAGTTCTTC	CATSDFGNEQFF
TRBJ2-7	few	.	TRBV10-2	TGCGCCAGCGAAACCTGGGGCTCCTACGAGCAGTACTTC	CASETWGSYEQYF
TRBJ2-1	.	.	TRBV27	TGTGCCAGCAGTTTATCAGGGGACCCCTACAATGAGCAGCTCTTC	CASSLSGDPYNEQLF
TRBJ2-3	.	.	TRBV3-1	TGTGCCAGCAGCCTGGGCTTTAAAACCGATACGCAGTATTTT	CASSLGFKTDTQYF
TRBJ2-3	.	.	TRBV4-1	TGCGCCAGCAGCCAGTTGACCGCAGATACGCAGTATTTT	CASSQLTADTQYF
TRBJ2-3	.	.	TRBV4-1	TGCGCCAGCAGCCCCTTATTGGGAGATACGCAGTATTTT	CASSPLLGDTQYF
TRBJ2-1	.	.	TRBV29-1	TGCAGCGTGATCGGGAGCTCCTACAATGAGCAGTTCTTC	CSVIGSSYNEQFF
TRBJ2-5	.	TRBD1	TRBV6-1	TGTGCCAGCAGCGATACCGGGACAGGGTACCAAGAGACCCAGTACTTC	CASSDTGTGYQETQYF
TRBJ2-1	.	TRBD2	TRBV7-3	TGTGCCAGCAGCTTATCTAGCGGGAGGCCGAGCTCCTACAATGAGCAGTTCTTC	CASSLSSGRPSSYNEQFF
TRBJ2-1	few	.	TRBV7-2	TGTGCCAGCAGCCCAGCCGGGACGCGTGAGCAGTTCTTC	CASSPAGTREQFF
TRBJ2-7	.	TRBD1	TRBV7-9	TGTGCCAGCAGCACCGCTTTGGACAGGGAGAACTACGAGCAGTACTTC	CASSTALDRENYEQYF
TRBJ1-1	many	.	TRBV10-3	TGTGCCATCAGCCCGGACAGCTGGAGGACTGAAGCTTTCTTT	CAISPDSWRTEAFF
TRBJ2-1	.	.	TRBV14	TGTGCCAGCAGCCAAGATTTCGGGGGTCTCAATGAGCAGTTCTTC	CASSQDFGGLNEQFF
TRBJ2-3	many	.	TRBV27	TGTGCCAGCAGTTCGGGGTGGGGGGCCGGCACAGATACGCAGTATTTT	CASSSGWGAGTDTQYF
TRBJ2-7	many	TRBD1	TRBV29-1	TGCAGCGTTGTTGGGACAGAGAGCTCCTACGAGCAGTACTTC	CSVVGTESSYEQYF
TRBJ2-1	many	TRBD1	TRBV27	TGTGCCAGCAGTACCCCGACAGGGGGCGGCGAAAATGAGCAGTTCTTC	CASSTPTGGGENEQFF
TRBJ2-1	.	TRBD1	TRBV9	TGTGCCAGCAGCGAAGAGGGGGCTCTAAACTACAATGAGCAGTTCTTC	CASSEEGALNYNEQFF
TRBJ2-7	many	TRBD1	TRBV12-3/TRBV12-4	TGTGCCAGCACCCCGCCCGGGACAGGATTCTACGAGCAGTACTTC	CASTPPGTGFYEQYF
TRBJ2-3	.	TRBD2	TRBV20-1	TGCAGTGCTAGGTTCGGGGGAGGGCCCCGCACAGATACGCAGTATTTT	CSARFGGGPRTDTQYF
TRBJ2-5	many	.	TRBV6-2/TRBV6-3	TGTGCCAGCAGCGAGACCTTAGGAGAGACCCAGTACTTC	CASSETLGETQYF
TRBJ2-1	few	TRBD1	TRBV12-3/TRBV12-4	TGTGCCAGCAGAACCGTCGGGACAGGGAATGAGCAGTTCTTC	CASRTVGTGNEQFF
TRBJ2-1	.	TRBD2	TRBV29-1	TGCAGCGTTGAACCAACTAGCGGGAGGGCCTTGGGGAATGAGCAGTTCTTC	CSVEPTSGRALGNEQFF
TRBJ1-1	.	.	TRBV29-1	TGCAGCGCCCTCGGATGGGGGAACACTGAAGCTTTCTTT	CSALGWGNTEAFF
TRBJ2-7	.	.	TRBV5-1	TGCGCCAGCAGGCCGGGGCAGGGGAGCTCCTACGAGCAGTACTTC	CASRPGQGSSYEQYF
TRBJ2-7	.	.	TRBV4-1	TGCGCCAGCAGCCAAGAGGTCCGAAGCCCCTACGAGCAGTACTTC	CASSQEVRSPYEQYF
TRBJ2-7	.	.	TRBV7-8	TGTGCCAGCAGCTTAGCACGCCGGGAGCTCCTCTACGAGCAGTACTTC	CASSLARRELLYEQYF
TRBJ1-5	.	.	TRBV3-1	TGTGCCAGCAGCCAATCGGACTCCTCTCAGCCCCAGCATTTT	CASSQSDSSQPQHF
TRBJ2-7	many	TRBD2	TRBV2	TGTGCCAGCGGGGCGGGGGACTCCTACGAGCAGTACTTC	CASGAGDSYEQYF
TRBJ2-5	many	.	TRBV29-1	TGCAGCGTTGAAGACTCGTGGACCCAGTACTTC	CSVEDSWTQYF
TRBJ2-5	few	.	TRBV5-1	TGCGCCAGCAGCTTGGTCGGGAGCAGTGAGACCCAGTACTTC	CASSLVGSSETQYF